This TCR beta chain was retrieved from a study of blood T cells in healthy people across ages (dated by TCRdb to between 2015 and 2017). Background for the entire study: In model experiments, template switching captured about one uniquely barcoded TCR beta cDNA molecule for every two T cells. The study measured age-related changes in TCR beta repertoire diversity using deep sequencing normalized with unique cDNA molecular identifiers. Donors were grouped into four age groups: young (average 16 years), middle-aged (over 35), aged (about 59) and long-lived (approximately 78). To avoid experimental bias, donors of different ages were randomly spread across the sequencing lanes. The study analyzed two additional independent replicas of 1 million unique cDNA reads from the same blood draw for two donors, one aged 18 to 29 and one aged 80 or older. Findings and caveats that apply to the study as a whole: Total diversity estimates from one million sequenced T cells were considered lower bounds and underestimates. Compared with the aged group, the long-lived group had more naive CD4+ T cells, fewer expanded clones and increased TCR diversity, a pattern suggesting age selection. A strong correlation was found between observed TCR beta diversity and the percentage of naive T cells measured by flow cytometry. Observed TCR beta diversity per million T cells fell roughly linearly with age, and a significant reduction was already apparent by age around 40. Bulk unsorted PBMC profiling prevented conclusive comparison of naive and antigen-experienced compartments. The CMV infection status of donors was not known, potentially confounding age-related changes in expanded clonotypes.

This clonotype was picked up one time. Its target antigen remains unknown. The sample holds no much larger clone one base away, and base qualities are not on file. Evidence from one read is weak. Preparation of the library involved 5' RACE. Sequencing relied on an Illumina HiSeq 2500. A second about 7 to 12 cycle PCR used a sample-barcoded 5' primer and a J-beta primer mix. A unique molecular identifier was introduced onto each TCR beta cDNA molecule by a template-switch 5' adaptor carrying 12 random nucleotides. Each sample yielded at least 2.5 million CDR3-containing paired-end reads. First-strand cDNA synthesis was performed from all RNA using the Mint cDNA synthesis kit, with priming by a TRBC-specific oligonucleotide. Following uracil-DNA glycosylase treatment, all cDNA underwent a first 18-cycle PCR with the universal primers M1SS and BC2_uni_R. The original pipeline was this. Each sample was normalized by randomly selecting 1 million high-quality reads, each carrying a distinct molecular identifier. Reads with shared molecular identifiers were discarded instead of being binned into consensus sequences. MiTCR, with a Q25 quality threshold and the strictest error-elimination algorithm, was used for CDR3 identification, clonotype clustering and error correction. A nonparametric unseen species model using Euler transformation provided a lower-bound estimate of total TCR beta diversity. TCRdb ran its own pipeline on the public reads, namely fastp trimming at Q25 and MiXCR clone calling, and kept in-frame beta chains. Rows matching on CDR3 protein sequence are summarized as one entry with the most common DNA and genes. TCRdb's processing, not the authors', yielded these V and J calls. In this sample the table shows hundreds of thousands of distinct CDR3 sequences, around half of which occur a single time. 25% to 35% of the sample goes to the ten largest clones.

Taken from the germline V gene, the CDR1 and CDR2 loops are MDHEN and SYDVKM. Trimming takes 2 bases off V and 0 bases off J; junction bases not matched to a gene: 3. Including cysteine and phenylalanine, the CDR3 has 16 amino acids. Only CDR3 DNA remains: 48 bases, in frame from the first base. Donors were 40 or so systemically healthy Caucasian individuals from Russia aged about 6 to 100 years. Roughly 9 milliliters of peripheral blood were drawn from each donor into EDTA-treated Vacutainer tubes. Ficoll-Paque density-gradient centrifugation was used to isolate PBMCs, with at least 7 million per sample. Total RNA, at least 6 micrograms per sample, was extracted from PBMCs with Trizol reagent. For every donor, an aliquot of PBMCs went through flow cytometry to measure the percentages of naive CD45RAhigh/CD27high T cells.

Recombination joined TRBV28 with TRBJ2-3, with 9 bases aligning to TRBD2. The specimen was blood. The TCR was taken from a woman aged 55-70 years in good health. CDR3 sequence: CASSLRLAASTDTQYF. The DNA sequence is TGTGCCAGCAGTTTAAGACTAGCGGCCAGCACAGATACGCAGTATTTT.